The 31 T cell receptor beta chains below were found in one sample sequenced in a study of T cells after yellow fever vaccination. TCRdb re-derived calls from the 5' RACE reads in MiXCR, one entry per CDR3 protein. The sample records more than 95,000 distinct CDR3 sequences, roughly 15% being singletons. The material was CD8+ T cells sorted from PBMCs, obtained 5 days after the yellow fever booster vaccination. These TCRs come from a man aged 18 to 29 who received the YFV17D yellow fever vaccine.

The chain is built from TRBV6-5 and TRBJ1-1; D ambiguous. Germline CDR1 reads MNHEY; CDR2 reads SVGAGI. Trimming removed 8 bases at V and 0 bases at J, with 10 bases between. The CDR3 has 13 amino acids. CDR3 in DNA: TGTGCCAGCGGCCGTACCATGAACACTGAAGCTTTCTTT. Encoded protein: CASGRTMNTEAFF.

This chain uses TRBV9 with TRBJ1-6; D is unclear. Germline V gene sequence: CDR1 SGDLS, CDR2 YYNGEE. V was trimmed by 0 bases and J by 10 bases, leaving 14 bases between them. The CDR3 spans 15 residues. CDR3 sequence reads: CASSVGDEGYSPLHF. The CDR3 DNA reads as TGTGCCAGCAGCGTAGGTGACGAAGGATACTCACCCCTCCACTTT.

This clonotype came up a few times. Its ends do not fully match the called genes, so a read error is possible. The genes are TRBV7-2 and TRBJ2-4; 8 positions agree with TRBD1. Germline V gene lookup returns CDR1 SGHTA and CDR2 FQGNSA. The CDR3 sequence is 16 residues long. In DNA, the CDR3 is TGTGCCAGCAGCCTACAGGGGGTGGGGGGCGCGTTTTTAGTGGACTTC. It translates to CASSLQGVGGAFLVDF.

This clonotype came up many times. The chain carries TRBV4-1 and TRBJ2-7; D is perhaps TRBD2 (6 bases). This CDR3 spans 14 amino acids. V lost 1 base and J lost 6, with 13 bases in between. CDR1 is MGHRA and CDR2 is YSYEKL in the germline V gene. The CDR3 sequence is CASSQGGISGEQYV. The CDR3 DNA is TGCGCCAGCAGCCAAGGCGGGATTTCAGGCGAGCAGTACGTC.

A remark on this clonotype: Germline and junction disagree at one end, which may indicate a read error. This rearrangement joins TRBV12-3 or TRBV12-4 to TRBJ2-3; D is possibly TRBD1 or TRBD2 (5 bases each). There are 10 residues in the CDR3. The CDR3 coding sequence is TGTGCCAGCAGTTTAGGAACGGGGCGTTTT. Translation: CASSLGTGRF.

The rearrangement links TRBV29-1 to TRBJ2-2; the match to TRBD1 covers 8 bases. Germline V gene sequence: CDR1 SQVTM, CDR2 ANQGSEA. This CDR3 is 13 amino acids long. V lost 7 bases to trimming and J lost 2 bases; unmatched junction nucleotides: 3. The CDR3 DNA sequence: TGCAGCGCCGGGACAGGAAACACCGGGGAGCTGTTTTTT. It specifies CSAGTGNTGELFF.

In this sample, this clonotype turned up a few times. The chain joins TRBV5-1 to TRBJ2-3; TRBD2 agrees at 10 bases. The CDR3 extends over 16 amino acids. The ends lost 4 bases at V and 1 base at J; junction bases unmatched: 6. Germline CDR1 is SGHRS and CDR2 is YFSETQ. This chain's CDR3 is CASSGGLARGTDTQYF. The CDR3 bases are TGCGCCAGCAGCGGGGGACTAGCGAGGGGCACAGATACGCAGTATTTT.

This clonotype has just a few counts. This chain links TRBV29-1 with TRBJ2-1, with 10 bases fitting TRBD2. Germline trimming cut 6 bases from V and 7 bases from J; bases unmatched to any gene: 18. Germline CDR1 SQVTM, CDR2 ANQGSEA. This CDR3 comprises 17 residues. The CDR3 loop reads CSVAPLAGAPSENEQFF. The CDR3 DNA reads TGCAGCGTCGCTCCGCTAGCGGGGGCCCCCTCGGAAAATGAGCAGTTCTTC.

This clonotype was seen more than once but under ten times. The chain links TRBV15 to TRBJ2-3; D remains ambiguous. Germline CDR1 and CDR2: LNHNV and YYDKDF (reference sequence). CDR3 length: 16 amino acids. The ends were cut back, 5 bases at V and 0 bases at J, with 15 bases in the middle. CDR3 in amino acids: CATSFSPGSSTDTQYF. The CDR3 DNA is TGTGCCACCAGCTTTTCTCCCGGGTCTAGCACAGATACGCAGTATTTT. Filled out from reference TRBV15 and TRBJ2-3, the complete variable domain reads DAMVIQNPRYQVTQFGKPVTLSCSQTLNHNVMYWYQQKSSQAPKLLFHYYDKDFNNEADTPDNFQSRRPNTSFCFLDIRSPGLGDTAMYLCATSFSPGSSTDTQYFGPGTRLTVL.

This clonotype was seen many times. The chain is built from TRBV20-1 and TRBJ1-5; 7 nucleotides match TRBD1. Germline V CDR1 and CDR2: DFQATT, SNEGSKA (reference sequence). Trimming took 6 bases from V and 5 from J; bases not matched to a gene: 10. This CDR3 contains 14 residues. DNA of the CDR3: TGCAGTGCCCGCACGGGGGACAGTGATCAGCCCCAGCATTTT. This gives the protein CSARTGDSDQPQHF.

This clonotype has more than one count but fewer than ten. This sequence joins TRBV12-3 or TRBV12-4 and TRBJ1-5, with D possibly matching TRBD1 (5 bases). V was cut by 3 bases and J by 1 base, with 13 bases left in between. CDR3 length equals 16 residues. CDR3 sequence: CASSFLGGMSNQPQHF. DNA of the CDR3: TGTGCCAGCAGTTTTCTGGGGGGAATGAGCAATCAGCCCCAGCATTTT.

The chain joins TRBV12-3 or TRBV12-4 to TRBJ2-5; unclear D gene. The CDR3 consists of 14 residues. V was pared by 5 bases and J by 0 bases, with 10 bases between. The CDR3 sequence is CASSPRPDQETQYF. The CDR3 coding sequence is TGTGCCAGCAGTCCTCGTCCGGACCAAGAGACCCAGTACTTC.

The CDR3 reads CASSHDRNTEAFF. Here the CDR3 DNA reads TGCGCCAGCAGCCATGACAGGAACACTGAAGCTTTCTTT. V and J are TRBV4-3 and TRBJ1-1; a possible D gene is TRBD1 (5 bases). Germline V lookup: CDR1 LGHNA, CDR2 YSLEER. This CDR3 has 13 amino acids. Trimming took 3 bases from V and 1 from J, leaving 6 bases between them.

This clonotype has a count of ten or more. The CDR3 protein is CASSGASGKETQYF. DNA of the CDR3: TGTGCCAGTAGCGGGGCGTCAGGGAAAGAGACCCAGTACTTC. V is TRBV19 and J is TRBJ2-5; D is possibly TRBD1 or TRBD2 (5 bases each). Germline-derived CDR1 and CDR2 are LNHDA and SQIVND (reference sequence). Between the trimmed V and J ends, which lost 6 bases and 3 bases, there was a span of 14 bases. The CDR3 contains 14 residues.

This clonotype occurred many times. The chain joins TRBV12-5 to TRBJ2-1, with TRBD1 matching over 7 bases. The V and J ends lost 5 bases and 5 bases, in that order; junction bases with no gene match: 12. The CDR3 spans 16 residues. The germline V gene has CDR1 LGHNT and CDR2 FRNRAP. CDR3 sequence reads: CASGPGPGQRNNEQFF. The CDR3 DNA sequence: TGTGCTAGTGGTCCGGGACCGGGACAGAGAAACAATGAGCAGTTCTTC.

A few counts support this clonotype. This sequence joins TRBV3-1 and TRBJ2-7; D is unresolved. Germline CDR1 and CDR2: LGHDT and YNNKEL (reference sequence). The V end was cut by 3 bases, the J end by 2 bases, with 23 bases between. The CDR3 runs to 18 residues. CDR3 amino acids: CASSHYAIDTIMAYEQYF. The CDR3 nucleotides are TGTGCCAGCAGCCATTATGCGATTGACACAATTATGGCCTACGAGCAGTACTTC.

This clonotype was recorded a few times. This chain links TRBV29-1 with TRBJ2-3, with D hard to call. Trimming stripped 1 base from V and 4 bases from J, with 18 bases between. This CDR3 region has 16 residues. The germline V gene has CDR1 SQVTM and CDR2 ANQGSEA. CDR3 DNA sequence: TGCAGCGTTGAAGTCATGGACCCACGGGTCGCAGATACGCAGTATTTT. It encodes CSVEVMDPRVADTQYF.

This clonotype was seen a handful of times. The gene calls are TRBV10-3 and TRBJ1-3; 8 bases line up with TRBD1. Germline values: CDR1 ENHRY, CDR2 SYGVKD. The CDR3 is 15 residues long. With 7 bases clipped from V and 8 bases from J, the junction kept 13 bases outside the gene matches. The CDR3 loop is CAITADRVAGDTIYF. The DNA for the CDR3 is TGTGCCATCACCGCGGACAGGGTAGCTGGGGACACCATATATTTT.

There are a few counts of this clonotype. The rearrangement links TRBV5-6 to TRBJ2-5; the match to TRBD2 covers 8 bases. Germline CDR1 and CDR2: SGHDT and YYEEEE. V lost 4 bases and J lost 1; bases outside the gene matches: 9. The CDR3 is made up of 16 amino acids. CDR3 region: CASSPRGGSFQETQYF. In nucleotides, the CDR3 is TGTGCCAGCAGCCCTCGGGGGGGCAGCTTCCAAGAGACCCAGTACTTC. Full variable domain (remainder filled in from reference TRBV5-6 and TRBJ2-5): DAGVTQSPTHLIKTRGQQVTLRCSPKSGHDTVSWYQQALGQGPQFIFQYYEEEERQRGNFPDRFSGHQFPNYSSELNVNALLLGDSALYLCASSPRGGSFQETQYFGPGTRLLVL.

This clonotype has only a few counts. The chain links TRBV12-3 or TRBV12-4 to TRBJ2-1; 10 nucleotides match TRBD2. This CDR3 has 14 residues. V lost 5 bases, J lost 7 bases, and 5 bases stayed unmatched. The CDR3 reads CASSERGGWNEQFF. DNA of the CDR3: TGTGCCAGCAGTGAGCGGGGGGGCTGGAATGAGCAGTTCTTC.

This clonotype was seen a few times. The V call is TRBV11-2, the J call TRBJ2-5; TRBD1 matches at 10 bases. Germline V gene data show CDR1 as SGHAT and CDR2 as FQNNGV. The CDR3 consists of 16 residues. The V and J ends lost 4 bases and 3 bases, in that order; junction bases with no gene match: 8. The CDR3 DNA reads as TGTGCCAGCAGCTCCTTGTGGGGGACAGGGGAAGAGACCCAGTACTTC. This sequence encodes CASSSLWGTGEETQYF.

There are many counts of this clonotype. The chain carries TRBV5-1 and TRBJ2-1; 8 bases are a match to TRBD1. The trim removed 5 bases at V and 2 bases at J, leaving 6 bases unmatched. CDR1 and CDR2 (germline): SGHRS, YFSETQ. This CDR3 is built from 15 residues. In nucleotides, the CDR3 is TGCGCCAGCAGTCAGGGGGCCCTAACCTACAATGAGCAGTTCTTC. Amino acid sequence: CASSQGALTYNEQFF.

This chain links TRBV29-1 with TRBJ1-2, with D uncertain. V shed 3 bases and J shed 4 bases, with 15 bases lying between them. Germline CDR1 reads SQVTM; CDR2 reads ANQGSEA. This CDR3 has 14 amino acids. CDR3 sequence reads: CSVESADGGYGYTF. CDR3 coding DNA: TGCAGCGTTGAGAGTGCGGACGGAGGCTATGGCTACACCTTC.

CDR3: CASSEIPGQGRPGPDQNQPQHF. CDR3 DNA: TGCGCCAGCAGTGAGATTCCGGGACAGGGGCGACCGGGACCCGACCAAAATCAGCCCCAGCATTTT. The rearrangement uses TRBV10-2 and TRBJ1-5; 10 bases match TRBD1. V was clipped by 2 bases and J by 4 bases; unmatched bases: 23. Germline assignment: CDR1 WSHSY and CDR2 SAAADI. This CDR3 spans 22 amino acids.

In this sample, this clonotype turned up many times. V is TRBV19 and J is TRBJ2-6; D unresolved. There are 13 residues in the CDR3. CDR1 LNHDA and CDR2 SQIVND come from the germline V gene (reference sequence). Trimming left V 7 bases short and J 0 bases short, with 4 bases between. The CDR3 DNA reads TGTGCCAGTACCATCTCTGGGGCCAACGTCCTGACTTTC. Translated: CASTISGANVLTF.

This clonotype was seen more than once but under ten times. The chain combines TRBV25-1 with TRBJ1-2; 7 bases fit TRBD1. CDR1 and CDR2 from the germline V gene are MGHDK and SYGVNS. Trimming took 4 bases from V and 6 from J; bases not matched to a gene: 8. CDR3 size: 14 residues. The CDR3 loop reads CASSGDREPDGYTF. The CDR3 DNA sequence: TGTGCCAGCAGTGGAGACAGGGAACCCGATGGCTACACCTTC.

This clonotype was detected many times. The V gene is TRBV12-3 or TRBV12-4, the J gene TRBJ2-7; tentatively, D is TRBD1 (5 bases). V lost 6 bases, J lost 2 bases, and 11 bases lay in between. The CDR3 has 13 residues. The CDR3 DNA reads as TGTGCCAGCAGCCGTGACAGCGCCTACGAGCAGTACTTC. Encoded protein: CASSRDSAYEQYF.

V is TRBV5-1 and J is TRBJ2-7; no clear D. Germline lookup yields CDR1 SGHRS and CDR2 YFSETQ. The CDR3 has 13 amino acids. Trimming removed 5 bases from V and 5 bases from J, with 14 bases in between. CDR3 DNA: TGCGCCAGCAGTTCGGGCACCCGCCACGAGCAGTACTTC. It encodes CASSSGTRHEQYF.

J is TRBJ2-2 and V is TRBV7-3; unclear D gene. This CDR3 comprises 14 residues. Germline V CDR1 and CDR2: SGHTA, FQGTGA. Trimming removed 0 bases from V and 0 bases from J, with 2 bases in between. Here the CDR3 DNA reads TGTGCCAGCAGCTTAACTTCGAACACCGGGGAGCTGTTTTTT. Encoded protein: CASSLTSNTGELFF.

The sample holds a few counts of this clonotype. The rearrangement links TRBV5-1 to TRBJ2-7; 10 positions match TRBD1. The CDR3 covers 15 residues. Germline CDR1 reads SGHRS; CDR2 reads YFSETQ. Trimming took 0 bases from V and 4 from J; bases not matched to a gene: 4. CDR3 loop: CASSLAGQGPYEQYF. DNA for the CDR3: TGCGCCAGCAGCTTGGCGGGACAGGGGCCTTACGAGCAGTACTTC.

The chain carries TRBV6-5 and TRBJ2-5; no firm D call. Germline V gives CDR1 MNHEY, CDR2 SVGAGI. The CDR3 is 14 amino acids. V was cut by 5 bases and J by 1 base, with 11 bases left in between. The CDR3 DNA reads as TGTGCCAGCAGTGGTGGTCTGGGCCAAGAGACCCAGTACTTC. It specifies CASSGGLGQETQYF.